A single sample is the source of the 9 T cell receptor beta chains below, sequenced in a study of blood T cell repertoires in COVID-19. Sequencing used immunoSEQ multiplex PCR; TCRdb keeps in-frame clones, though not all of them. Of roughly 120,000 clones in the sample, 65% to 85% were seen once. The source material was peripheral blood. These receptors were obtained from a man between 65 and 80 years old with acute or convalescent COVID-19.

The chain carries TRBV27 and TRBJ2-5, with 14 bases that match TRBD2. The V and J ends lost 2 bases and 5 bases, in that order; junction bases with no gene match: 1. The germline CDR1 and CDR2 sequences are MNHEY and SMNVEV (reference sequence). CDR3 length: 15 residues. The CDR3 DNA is TGTGCCAGCAGTTTAAGACTAGCGGGGGGGGAGACCCAGTACTTC. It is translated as CASSLRLAGGETQYF.

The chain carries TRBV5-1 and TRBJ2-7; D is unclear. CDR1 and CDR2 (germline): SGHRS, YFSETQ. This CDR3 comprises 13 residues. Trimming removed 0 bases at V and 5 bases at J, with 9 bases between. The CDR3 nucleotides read TGCGCCAGCAGCTTGGAGAATGGCCACGAGCAGTACTTC. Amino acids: CASSLENGHEQYF.

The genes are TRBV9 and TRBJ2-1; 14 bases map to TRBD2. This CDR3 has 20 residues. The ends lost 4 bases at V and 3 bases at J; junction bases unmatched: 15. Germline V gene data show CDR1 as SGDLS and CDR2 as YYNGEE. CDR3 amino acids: CASSPLWTLGTSGGYNEQFF. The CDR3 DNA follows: TGTGCCAGCAGCCCCCTGTGGACCCTTGGGACTAGCGGGGGCTACAATGAGCAGTTCTTC.

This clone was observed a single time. Written as DNA, the CDR3 is TGTGCCAGCAGCTTAAACGGACAGCCTTATGGCTACACCTTC. Translation: CASSLNGQPYGYTF. The chain combines TRBV7-8 with TRBJ1-2; a weak D match, TRBD1 (6 bases). V was pared by 2 bases and J by 5 bases, with 12 bases between. Germline CDR1 is SGHVS and CDR2 is FQNEAQ. The CDR3 consists of 14 residues.

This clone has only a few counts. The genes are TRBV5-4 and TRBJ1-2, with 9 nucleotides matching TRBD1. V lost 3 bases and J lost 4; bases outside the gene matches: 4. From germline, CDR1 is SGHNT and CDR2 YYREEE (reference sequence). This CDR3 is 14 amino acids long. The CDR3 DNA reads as TGTGCCAGCAGCTGGGAGACAGGGGGCTATGGCTACACCTTC. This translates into CASSWETGGYGYTF.

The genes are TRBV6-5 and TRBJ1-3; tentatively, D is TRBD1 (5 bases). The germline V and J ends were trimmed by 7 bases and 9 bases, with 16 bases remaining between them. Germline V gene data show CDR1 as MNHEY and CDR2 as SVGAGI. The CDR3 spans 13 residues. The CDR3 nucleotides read TGTGCCAGCACGCCCCGACAGTACGGCACCATATATTTT. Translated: CASTPRQYGTIYF.

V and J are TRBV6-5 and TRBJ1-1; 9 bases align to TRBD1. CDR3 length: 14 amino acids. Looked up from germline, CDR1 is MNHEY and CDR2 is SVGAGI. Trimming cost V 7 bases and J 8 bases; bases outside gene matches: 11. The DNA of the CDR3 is TGTGCCAGCAATCTCCGGGACAGGGTTTCGGAAGCTTTCTTT. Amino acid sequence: CASNLRDRVSEAFF.

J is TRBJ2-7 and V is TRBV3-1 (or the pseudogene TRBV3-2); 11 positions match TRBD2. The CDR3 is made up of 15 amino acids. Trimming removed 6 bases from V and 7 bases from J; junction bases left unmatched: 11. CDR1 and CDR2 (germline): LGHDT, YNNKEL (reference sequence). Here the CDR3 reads CASSRSSGGAGEQYF. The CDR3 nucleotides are TGTGCCAGCAGTCGAAGTAGCGGGGGGGCGGGAGAGCAGTACTTC.

The DNA for the CDR3 is TGTGCCAGCATCGGTGGGGGGACAGGGGCTCGCGAGCAGTACTTC. Protein sequence: CASIGGGTGAREQYF. This rearrangement joins TRBV28 to TRBJ2-7, with 10 positions matching TRBD1. The CDR3 loop spans 15 amino acids. Germline trimming cut 7 bases from V and 6 bases from J; bases unmatched to any gene: 12. Germline values: CDR1 MDHEN, CDR2 SYDVKM. Combining the CDR3 with reference TRBV28 and TRBJ2-7 gives the whole variable domain DVKVTQSSRYLVKRTGEKVFLECVQDMDHENMFWYRQDPGLGLRLIYFSYDVKMKEKGDIPEGYSVSREKKERFSLILESASTNQTSMYLCASIGGGTGAREQYFGPGTRLTVT.